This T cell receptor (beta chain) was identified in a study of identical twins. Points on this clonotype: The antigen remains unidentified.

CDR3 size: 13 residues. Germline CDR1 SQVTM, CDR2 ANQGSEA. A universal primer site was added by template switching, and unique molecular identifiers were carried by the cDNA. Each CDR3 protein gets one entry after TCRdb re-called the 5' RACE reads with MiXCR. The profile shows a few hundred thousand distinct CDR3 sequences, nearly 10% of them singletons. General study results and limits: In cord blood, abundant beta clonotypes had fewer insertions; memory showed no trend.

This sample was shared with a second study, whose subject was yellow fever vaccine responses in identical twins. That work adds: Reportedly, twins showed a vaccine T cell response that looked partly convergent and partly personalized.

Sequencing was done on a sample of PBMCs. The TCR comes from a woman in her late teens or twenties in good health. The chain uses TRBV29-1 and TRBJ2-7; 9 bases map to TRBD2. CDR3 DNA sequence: TGCAGTTCCTTAAGAGCGGGAGGAGGTGAGCAGTACTTC. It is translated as CSSLRAGGGEQYF.